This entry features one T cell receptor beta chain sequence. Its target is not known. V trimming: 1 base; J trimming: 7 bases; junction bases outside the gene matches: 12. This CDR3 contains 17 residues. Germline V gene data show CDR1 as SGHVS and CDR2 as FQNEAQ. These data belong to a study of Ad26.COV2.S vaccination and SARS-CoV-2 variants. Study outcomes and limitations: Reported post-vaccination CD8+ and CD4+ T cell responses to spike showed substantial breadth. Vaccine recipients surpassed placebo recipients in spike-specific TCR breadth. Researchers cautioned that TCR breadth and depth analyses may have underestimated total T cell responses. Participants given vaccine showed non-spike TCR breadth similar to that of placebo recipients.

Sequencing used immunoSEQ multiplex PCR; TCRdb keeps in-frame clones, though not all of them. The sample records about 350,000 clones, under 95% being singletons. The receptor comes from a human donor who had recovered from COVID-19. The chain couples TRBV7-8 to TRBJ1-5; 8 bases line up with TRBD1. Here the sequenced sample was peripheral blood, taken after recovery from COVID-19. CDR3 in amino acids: CASSLEGRQGMGQPQHF. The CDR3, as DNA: TGTGCCAGCAGCTTAGAGGGACGACAGGGGATGGGCCAGCCCCAGCATTTT.